Sequencing of this T cell receptor (beta chain) was carried out in a study of blood T cell repertoires in COVID-19. Study context: The United States, Italy and Spain supplied acute and convalescent COVID-19 samples. In each case, the material was cDNA or gDNA derived from T cells, B-cell-depleted T cells, or PBMCs.

This clone was seen a single time. The length of the CDR3 is 16 residues. Germline CDR1 is LGHNA and CDR2 is YNFKEQ. The V end lost 0 bases, the J end lost 6 bases, and 12 bases lay between the germline ends. Original methodology: The authors estimated nucleated cell counts from reference gene primer amplification. Data came from immunoSEQ multiplex PCR; TCRdb stores just in-frame clones and leaves some out. D and trimming come from the DNA, and the V and J calls and clone size come from that table. The sample carries 200,000 to 300,000 clones, around 85% recorded once. Sequencing input: peripheral blood. The J gene is TRBJ1-6, the V gene TRBV4-2; no reliable D call. The receptor comes from a woman aged 80 or older with acute or convalescent COVID-19. CDR3 nucleotide sequence: TGTGCCAGCAGCCAAGAAAAGACTGTGGGTAATTCACCCCTCCACTTT. As protein: CASSQEKTVGNSPLHF.